This record concerns one T cell receptor beta chain sequence. What it binds is unknown. V dropped 7 bases and J dropped 1 base, with 16 bases sitting between them. Germline CDR1 is SQVTM and CDR2 is ANQGSEA. The CDR3 runs 14 residues. These data originate in a study of cytomegalovirus exposure and HLA in healthy donors. In the study overall: HLA-typed donors contributed around 82 million unique TCRs, which were held in an early data release.

Study-level results: Accurate prediction of most subjects' HLA-A and HLA-B alleles from TCR beta sequences was reported. A missense variant in DCLRE1C was later tied to TCR beta V- and J-gene trimming. In a later analysis, parvovirus B19, influenza, CMV and Epstein-Barr virus appeared linked to several top co-occurrence clusters.

The PCR ran on 60 Vbeta and 13 Jbeta primers. The repertoire was sequenced with immunoSEQ multiplex PCR; TCRdb's copy has only in-frame clones and lacks some. The data contain 150,000 to 200,000 clones, roughly four fifths of them seen just once; the ten biggest clones take up 0.95% to 1.1%. This TCR derives from a woman between 35 and 50 years old in good health and CMV-seronegative. The rearrangement uses TRBV29-1 and TRBJ1-1; a possible D gene is TRBD1 (5 bases). Sequenced: PBMCs. In nucleotides, the CDR3 is TGCAGCGGGGGGGAGGGTACGGCGAACACTGAAGCTTTCTTT. Its protein product is CSGGEGTANTEAFF.